This TCR beta chain was profiled in a study of CD8 T cells in ankylosing spondylitis. The germline CDR1 and CDR2 sequences are SGDLS and YYNGEE. V lost 3 bases and J lost 4; bases outside the gene matches: 9. The CDR3 loop spans 15 amino acids. There are many counts of this clonotype. In TCRdb, the 5' RACE reads were re-called with MiXCR into one record per CDR3 protein. The table includes 35,000 to 50,000 distinct CDR3 sequences, around 3.8% detected once. The rearrangement joins TRBV9 to TRBJ1-2, with 7 positions matching TRBD1. The material sequenced was blood, either unsorted or a sorted T cell fraction (not recorded which). This sequence was found in a female donor with ankylosing spondylitis or in good health (not recorded which). The CDR3 coding sequence is TGTGCCAGCAGCGCAACTTCCGGGGACAGCTATGGCTACACCTTC. Encoded protein: CASSATSGDSYGYTF. Full variable domain (rest looked up from reference TRBV9 and TRBJ1-2): DSGVTQTPKHLITATGQRVTLRCSPRSGDLSVYWYQQSLDQGLQFLIQYYNGEERAKGNILERFSAQQFPDLHSELNLSSLELGDSALYFCASSATSGDSYGYTFGSGTRLTVV.